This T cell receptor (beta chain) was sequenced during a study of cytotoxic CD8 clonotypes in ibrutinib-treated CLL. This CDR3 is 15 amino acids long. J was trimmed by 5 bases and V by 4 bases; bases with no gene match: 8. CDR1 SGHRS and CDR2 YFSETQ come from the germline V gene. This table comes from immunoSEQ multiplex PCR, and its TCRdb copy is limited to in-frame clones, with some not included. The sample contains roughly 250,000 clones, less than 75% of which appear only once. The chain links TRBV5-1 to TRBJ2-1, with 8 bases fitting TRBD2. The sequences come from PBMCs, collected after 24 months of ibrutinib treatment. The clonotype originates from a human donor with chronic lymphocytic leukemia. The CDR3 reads CASSPRGGRDNEQFF. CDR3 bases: TGCGCCAGCAGCCCCCGGGGGGGAAGGGACAATGAGCAGTTCTTC.